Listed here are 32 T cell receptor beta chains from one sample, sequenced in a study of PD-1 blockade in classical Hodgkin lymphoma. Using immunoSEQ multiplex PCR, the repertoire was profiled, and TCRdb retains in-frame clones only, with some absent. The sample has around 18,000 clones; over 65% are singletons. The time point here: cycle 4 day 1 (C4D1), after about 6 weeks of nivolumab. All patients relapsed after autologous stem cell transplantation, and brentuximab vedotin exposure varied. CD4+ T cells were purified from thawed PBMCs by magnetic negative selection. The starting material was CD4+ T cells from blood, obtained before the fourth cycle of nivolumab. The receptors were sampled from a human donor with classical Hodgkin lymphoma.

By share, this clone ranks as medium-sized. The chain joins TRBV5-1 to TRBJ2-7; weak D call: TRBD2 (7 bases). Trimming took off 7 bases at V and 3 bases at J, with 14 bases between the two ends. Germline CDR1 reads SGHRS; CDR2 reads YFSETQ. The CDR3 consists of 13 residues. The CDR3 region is CASRKGGDYEQYF. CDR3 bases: TGCGCCAGCCGTAAGGGGGGGGACTACGAGCAGTACTTC.

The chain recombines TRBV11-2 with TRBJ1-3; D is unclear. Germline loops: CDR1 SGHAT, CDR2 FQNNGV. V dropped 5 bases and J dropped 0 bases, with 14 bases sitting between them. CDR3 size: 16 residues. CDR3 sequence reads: CASSRRGENSGNTIYF. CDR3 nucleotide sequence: TGTGCCAGCAGCCGCCGGGGTGAGAACTCTGGAAACACCATATATTTT.

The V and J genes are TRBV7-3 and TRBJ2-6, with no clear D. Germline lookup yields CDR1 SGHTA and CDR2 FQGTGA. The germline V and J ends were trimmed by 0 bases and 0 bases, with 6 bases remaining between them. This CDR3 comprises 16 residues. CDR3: CASSLTAVSGANVLTF. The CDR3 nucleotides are TGTGCCAGCAGCTTAACGGCCGTCTCTGGGGCCAACGTCCTGACTTTC.

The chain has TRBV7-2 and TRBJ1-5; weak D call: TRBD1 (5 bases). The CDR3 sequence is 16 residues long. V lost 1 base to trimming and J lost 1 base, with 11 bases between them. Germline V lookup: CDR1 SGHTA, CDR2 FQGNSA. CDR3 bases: TGTGCCAGCAGCTTAGATTTTCCAGGGAGCAATCAGCCCCAGCATTTT. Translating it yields CASSLDFPGSNQPQHF.

CDR3 amino acids: CASRRSGSPLHF. CDR3 nucleotide sequence: TGTGCCAGCAGAAGAAGTGGGTCACCCCTCCACTTT. This chain joins TRBV7-2 and TRBJ1-6; D gene uncertain. Germline V gene data show CDR1 as SGHTA and CDR2 as FQGNSA. This CDR3 has 12 residues. V dropped 6 bases and J dropped 10 bases, with 10 bases sitting between them.

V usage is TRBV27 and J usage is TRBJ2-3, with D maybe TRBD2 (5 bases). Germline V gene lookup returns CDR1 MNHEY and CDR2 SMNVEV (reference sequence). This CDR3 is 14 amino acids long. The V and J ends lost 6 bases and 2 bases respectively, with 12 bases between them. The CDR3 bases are TGTGCCAGCAGAGGACTTCTCTCCACAGATACGCAGTATTTT. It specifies CASRGLLSTDTQYF.

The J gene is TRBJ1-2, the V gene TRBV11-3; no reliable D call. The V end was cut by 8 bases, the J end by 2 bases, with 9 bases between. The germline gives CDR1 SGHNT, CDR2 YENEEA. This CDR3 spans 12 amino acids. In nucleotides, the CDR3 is TGTGCCAGCCGGGGAGGGAACTATGGCTACACCTTC. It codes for CASRGGNYGYTF.

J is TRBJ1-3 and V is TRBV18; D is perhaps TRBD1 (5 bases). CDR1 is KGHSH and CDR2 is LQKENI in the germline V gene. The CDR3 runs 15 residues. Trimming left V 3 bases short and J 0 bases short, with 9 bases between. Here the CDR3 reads CASSPGPGSGNTIYF. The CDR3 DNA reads TGTGCCAGCTCACCGGGACCGGGCTCTGGAAACACCATATATTTT.

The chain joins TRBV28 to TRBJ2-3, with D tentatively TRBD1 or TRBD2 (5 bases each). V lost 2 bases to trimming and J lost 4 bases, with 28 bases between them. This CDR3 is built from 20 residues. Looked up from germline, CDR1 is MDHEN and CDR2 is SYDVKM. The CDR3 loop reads CASSLISFPFTRGVPDTQYF. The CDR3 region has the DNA TGTGCCAGCAGTTTAATTTCGTTTCCGTTTACAAGAGGGGTTCCAGATACGCAGTATTTT.

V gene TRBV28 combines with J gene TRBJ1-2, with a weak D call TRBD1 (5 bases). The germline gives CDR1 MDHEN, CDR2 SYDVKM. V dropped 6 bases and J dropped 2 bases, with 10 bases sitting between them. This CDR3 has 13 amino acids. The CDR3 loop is CASSPGRNYGYTF. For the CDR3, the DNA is TGTGCCAGCAGCCCGGGACGGAACTATGGCTACACCTTC.

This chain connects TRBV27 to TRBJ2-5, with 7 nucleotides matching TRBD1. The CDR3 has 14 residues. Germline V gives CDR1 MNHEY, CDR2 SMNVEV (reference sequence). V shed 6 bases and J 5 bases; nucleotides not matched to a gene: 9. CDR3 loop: CASSYRGSFETQYF. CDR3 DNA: TGTGCCAGCAGCTACAGGGGCTCCTTTGAGACCCAGTACTTC.

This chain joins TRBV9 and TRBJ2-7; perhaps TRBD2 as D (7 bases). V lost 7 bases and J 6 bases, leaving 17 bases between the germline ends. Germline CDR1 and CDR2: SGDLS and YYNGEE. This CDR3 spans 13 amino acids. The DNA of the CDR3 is TGTGCCAGCGGGAGGGGGACTGCTACCGAGCAGTACTTC. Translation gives CASGRGTATEQYF.

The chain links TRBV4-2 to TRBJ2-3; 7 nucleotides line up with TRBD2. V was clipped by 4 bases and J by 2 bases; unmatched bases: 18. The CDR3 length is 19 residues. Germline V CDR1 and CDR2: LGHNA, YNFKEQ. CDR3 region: CASSPYRYTSDLNTDTQYF. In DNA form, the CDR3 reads TGTGCCAGCAGCCCGTATAGGTATACTAGCGACCTTAACACAGATACGCAGTATTTT.

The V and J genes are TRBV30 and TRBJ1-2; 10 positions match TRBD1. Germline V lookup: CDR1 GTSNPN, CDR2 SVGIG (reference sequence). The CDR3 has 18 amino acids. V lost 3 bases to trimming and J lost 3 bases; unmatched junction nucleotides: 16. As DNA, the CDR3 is TGTGCCTGGAGCGGGAGGCAAGCGACAGGGGGCACGTACTATGGCTACACCTTC. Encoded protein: CAWSGRQATGGTYYGYTF.

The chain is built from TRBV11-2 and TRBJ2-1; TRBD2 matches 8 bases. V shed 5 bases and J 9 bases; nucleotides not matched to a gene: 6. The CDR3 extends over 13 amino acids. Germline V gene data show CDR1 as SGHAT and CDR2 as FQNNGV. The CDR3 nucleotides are TGTGCCAGCAGCACAAGGACTAGCAGTGAGCAGTTCTTC. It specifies CASSTRTSSEQFF. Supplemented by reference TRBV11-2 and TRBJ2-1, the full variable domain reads EAGVAQSPRYKIIEKRQSVAFWCNPISGHATLYWYQQILGQGPKLLIQFQNNGVVDDSQLPKDRFSAERLKGVDSTLKIQPAKLEDSAVYLCASSTRTSSEQFFGPGTRLTVL.

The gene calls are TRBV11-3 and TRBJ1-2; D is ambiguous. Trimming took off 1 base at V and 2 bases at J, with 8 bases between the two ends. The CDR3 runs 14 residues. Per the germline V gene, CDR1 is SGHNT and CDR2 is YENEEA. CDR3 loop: CASSLGTVNYGYTF. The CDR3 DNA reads TGTGCCAGCAGCTTAGGGACGGTGAACTATGGCTACACCTTC.

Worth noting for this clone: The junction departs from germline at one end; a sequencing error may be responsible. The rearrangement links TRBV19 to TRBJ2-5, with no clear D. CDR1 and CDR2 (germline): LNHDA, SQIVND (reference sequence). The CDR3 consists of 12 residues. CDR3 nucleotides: TGTGCCAGTAGTATAGATGCGAGACCGCTTCACTTC. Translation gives CASSIDARPLHF.

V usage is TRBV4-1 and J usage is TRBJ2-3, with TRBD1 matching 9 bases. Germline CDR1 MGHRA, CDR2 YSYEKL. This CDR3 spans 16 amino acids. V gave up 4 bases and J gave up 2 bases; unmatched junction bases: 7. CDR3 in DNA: TGCGCCAGCAGCCGGGGACAGGGAGTGTACACAGATACGCAGTATTTT. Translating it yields CASSRGQGVYTDTQYF.

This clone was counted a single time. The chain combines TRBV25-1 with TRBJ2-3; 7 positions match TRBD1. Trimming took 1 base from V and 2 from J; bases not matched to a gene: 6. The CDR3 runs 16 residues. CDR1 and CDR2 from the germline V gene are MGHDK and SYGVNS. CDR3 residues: CASSEFTGVLTDTQYF. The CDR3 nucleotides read TGTGCCAGCAGTGAATTCACAGGGGTCCTCACAGATACGCAGTATTTT.

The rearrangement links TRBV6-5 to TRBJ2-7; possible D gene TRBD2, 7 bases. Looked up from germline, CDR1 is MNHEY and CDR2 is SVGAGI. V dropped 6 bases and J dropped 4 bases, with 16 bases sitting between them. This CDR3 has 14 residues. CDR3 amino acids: CASRLRGGLYEQYF. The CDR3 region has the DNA TGTGCCAGCAGGCTTAGGGGGGGTTTATACGAGCAGTACTTC.

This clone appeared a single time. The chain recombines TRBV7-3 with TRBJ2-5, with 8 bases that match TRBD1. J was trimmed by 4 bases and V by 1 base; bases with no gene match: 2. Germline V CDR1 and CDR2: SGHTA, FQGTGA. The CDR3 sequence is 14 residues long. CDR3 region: CASSLKTGGETQYF. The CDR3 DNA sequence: TGTGCCAGCAGCTTAAAAACAGGGGGAGAGACCCAGTACTTC.

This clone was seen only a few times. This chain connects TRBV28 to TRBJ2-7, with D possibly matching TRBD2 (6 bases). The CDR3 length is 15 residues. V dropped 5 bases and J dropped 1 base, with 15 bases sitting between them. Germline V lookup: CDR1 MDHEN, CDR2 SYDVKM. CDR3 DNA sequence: TGTGCCAGCAGTCCTCATGAAGGGACTTCCTACGAGCAGTACTTC. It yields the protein CASSPHEGTSYEQYF.

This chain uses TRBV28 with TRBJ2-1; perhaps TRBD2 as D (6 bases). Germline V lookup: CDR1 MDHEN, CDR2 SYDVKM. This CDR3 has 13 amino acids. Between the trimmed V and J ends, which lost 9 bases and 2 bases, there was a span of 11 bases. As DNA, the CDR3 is TGTGCCAGTATGCGGGGAACCTACAATGAGCAGTTCTTC. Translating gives CASMRGTYNEQFF.

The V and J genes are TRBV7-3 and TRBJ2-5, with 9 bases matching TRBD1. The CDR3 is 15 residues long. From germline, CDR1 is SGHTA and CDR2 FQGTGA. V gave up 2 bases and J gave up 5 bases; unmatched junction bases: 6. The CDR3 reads CASSLVGTGWETQYF. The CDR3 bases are TGTGCCAGCAGCTTAGTCGGGACAGGGTGGGAGACCCAGTACTTC.

The CDR3 nucleotides read TGTGCCAGCAGCGCACAGGGTCTTGCGGAGACCCAGTACTTC. It yields the protein CASSAQGLAETQYF. This rearrangement joins TRBV7-6 to TRBJ2-5; perhaps TRBD1 as D (6 bases). This CDR3 comprises 14 residues. Germline V CDR1 and CDR2: SGHVS, FNYEAQ. V lost 5 bases to trimming and J lost 5 bases, with 15 bases between them.

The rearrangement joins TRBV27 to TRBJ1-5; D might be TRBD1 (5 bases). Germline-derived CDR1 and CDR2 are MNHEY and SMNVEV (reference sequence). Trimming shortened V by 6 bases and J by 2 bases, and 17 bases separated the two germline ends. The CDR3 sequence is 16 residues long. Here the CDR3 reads CASRRIGTLGNQPQHF. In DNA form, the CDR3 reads TGTGCCAGCAGACGAATTGGGACCCTTGGCAATCAGCCCCAGCATTTT.

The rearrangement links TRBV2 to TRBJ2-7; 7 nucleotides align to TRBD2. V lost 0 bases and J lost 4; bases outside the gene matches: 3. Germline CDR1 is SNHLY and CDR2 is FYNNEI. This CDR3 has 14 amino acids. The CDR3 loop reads CASSEAGRGYEQYF. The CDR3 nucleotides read TGTGCCAGCAGTGAAGCTGGGAGGGGATACGAGCAGTACTTC.

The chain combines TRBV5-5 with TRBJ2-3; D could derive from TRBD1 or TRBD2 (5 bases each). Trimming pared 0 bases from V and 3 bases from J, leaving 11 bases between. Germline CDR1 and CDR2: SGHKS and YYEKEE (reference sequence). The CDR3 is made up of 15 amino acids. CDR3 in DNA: TGTGCCAGCAGCTTGGGGGGGTCCTATACAGATACGCAGTATTTT. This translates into CASSLGGSYTDTQYF.

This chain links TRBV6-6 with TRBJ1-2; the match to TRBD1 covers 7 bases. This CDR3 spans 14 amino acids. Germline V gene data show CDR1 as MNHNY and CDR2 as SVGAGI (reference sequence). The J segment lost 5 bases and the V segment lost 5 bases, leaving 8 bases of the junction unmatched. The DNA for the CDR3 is TGTGCCAGCAGTCCGACGGGACAGTCGTATGGCTACACCTTC. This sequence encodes CASSPTGQSYGYTF.

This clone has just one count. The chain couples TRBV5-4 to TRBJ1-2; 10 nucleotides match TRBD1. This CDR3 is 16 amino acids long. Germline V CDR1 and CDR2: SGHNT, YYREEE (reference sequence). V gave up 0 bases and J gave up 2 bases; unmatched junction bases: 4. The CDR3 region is CASSLAGGQGNYGYTF. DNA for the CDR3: TGTGCCAGCAGCTTGGCCGGGGGACAGGGGAACTATGGCTACACCTTC.

The CDR3 protein is CASSSNRGTKETQYF. The DNA for the CDR3 is TGTGCCAGCAGTTCCAACCGGGGGACGAAAGAGACCCAGTACTTC. The chain recombines TRBV7-2 with TRBJ2-5; a weak D match, TRBD2 (6 bases). Looked up from germline, CDR1 is SGHTA and CDR2 is FQGNSA. Trimming removed 6 bases from V and 3 bases from J, with 17 bases in between. There are 15 residues in the CDR3.

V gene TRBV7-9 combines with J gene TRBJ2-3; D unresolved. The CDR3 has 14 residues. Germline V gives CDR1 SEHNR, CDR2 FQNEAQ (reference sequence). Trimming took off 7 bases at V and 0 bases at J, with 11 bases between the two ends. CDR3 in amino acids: CASTHGTSTDTQYF. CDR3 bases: TGTGCCAGCACACACGGAACTAGCACAGATACGCAGTATTTT. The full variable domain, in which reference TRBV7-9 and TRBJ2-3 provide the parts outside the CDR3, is DTGVSQNPRHKITKRGQNVTFRCDPISEHNRLYWYRQTLGQGPEFLTYFQNEAQLEKSRLLSDRFSAERPKGSFSTLEIQRTEQGDSAMYLCASTHGTSTDTQYFGPGTRLTVL.